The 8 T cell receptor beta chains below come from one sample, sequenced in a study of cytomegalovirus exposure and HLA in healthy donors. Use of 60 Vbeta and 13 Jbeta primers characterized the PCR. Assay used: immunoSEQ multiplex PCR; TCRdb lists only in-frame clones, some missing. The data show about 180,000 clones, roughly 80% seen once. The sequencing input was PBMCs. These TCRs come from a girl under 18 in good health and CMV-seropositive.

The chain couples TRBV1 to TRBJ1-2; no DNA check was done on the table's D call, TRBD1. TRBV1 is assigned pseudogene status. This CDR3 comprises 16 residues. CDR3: CTSSQPRQGKDYGYTF. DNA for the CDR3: TGCACCAGCAGCCAACCTCGACAGGGGAAAGACTATGGCTACACCTTC.

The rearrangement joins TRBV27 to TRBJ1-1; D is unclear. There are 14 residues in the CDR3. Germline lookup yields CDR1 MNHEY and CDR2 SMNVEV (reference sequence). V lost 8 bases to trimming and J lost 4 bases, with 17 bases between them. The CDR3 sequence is CASGLGTVGTEAFF. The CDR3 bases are TGTGCCAGCGGACTGGGAACCGTGGGCACTGAAGCTTTCTTT.

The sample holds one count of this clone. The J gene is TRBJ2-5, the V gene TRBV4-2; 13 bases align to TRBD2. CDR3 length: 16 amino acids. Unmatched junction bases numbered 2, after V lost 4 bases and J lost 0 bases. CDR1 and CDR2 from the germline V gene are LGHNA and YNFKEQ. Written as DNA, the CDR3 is TGTGCCAGCAGCCCCGGACTAGCGGGAGACCAAGAGACCCAGTACTTC. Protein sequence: CASSPGLAGDQETQYF.

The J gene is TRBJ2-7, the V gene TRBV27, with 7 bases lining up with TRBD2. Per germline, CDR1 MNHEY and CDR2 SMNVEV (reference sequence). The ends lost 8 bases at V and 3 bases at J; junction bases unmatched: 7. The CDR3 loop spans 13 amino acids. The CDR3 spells CASSKAGSYEQYF. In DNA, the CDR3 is TGTGCCAGCTCGAAAGCGGGAAGCTACGAGCAGTACTTC.

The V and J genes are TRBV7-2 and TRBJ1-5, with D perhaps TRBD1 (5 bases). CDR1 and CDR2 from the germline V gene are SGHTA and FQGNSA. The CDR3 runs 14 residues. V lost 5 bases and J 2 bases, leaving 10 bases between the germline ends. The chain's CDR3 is CASSPAGGNQPQHF. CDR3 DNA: TGTGCCAGCAGCCCCGCGGGGGGCAATCAGCCCCAGCATTTT.

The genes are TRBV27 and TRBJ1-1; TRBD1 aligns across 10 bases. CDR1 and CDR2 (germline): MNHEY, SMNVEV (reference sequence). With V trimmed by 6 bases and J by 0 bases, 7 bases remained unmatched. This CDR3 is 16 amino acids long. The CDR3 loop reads CASRYQGQGLNTEAFF. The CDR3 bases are TGTGCCAGCAGGTACCAGGGACAGGGGCTGAACACTGAAGCTTTCTTT.

CDR3 sequence: CASSVPGQIISGANVLTF. Written as DNA, the CDR3 is TGTGCCAGCAGTGTACCGGGACAGATTATCTCTGGGGCCAACGTCCTGACTTTC. The chain is built from TRBV6-1 and TRBJ2-6; 7 bases match TRBD1. CDR1 and CDR2 from the germline V gene are MNHNS and SASEGT. This CDR3 spans 18 amino acids. V dropped 4 bases and J dropped 0; count of bases not matched to a gene: 9.

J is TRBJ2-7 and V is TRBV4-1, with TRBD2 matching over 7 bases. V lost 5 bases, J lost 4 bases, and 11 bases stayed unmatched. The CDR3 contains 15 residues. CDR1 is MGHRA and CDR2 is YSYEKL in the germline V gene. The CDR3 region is CASSLGTGGVYEQYF. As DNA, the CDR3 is TGCGCCAGCAGCTTAGGGACGGGGGGAGTATACGAGCAGTACTTC.